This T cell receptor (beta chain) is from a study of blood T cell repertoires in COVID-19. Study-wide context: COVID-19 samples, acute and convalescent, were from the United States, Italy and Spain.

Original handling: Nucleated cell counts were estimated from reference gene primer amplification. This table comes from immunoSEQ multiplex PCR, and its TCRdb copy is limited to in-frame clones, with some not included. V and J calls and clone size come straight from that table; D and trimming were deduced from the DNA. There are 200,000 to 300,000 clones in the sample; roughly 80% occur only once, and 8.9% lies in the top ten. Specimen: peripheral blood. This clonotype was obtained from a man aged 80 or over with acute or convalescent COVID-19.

The DNA for the CDR3 is TGTGCCAGCAGCAAGGGTTTGGGAGGTCAGCCCCAGCATTTT. Translated, it gives CASSKGLGGQPQHF. J is TRBJ1-5 and V is TRBV6-2 or TRBV6-3; D gene unclear. CDR3 length: 14 residues. Germline V lookup: CDR1 MNHEY, CDR2 SVGEGT. V lost 6 bases and J lost 6, with 15 bases in between.